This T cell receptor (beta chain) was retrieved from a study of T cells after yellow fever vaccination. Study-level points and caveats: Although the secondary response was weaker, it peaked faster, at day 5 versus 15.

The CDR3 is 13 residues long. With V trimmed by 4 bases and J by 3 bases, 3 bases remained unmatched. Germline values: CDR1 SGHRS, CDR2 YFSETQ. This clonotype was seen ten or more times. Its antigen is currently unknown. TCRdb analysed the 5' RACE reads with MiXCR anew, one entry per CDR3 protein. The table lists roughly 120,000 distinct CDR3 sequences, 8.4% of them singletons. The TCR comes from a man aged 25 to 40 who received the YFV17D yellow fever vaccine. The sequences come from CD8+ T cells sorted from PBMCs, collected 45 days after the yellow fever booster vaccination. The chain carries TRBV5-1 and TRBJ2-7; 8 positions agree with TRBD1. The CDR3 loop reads CASSKDRDYEQYF. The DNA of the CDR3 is TGCGCCAGCAGCAAGGACAGGGACTACGAGCAGTACTTC.